The sequence of this T cell receptor (beta chain) was determined in a study of shared T cell receptors in the human thymus. V was clipped by 3 bases and J by 3 bases, with 8 bases between them. Germline CDR1 is MNHNS and CDR2 is SASEGT. The CDR3 contains 14 residues. Sequencing used immunoSEQ multiplex PCR; TCRdb keeps in-frame clones, though not all of them. Found here are 630,000 or so clones, around 87% of them singletons; the top ten hold about 0.0094%. A further study also used this sample, focusing on human thymus T cells. From that second work: Having surgery to correct congenital heart defects, healthy Finnish infants acted as the donors. The source of the thymus tissue was resections taken during corrective heart surgery. V and J genes seemed to be used with bias in thymic and blood repertoires. Related reports documented highly overlapping thymic repertoires among unrelated individuals.

The chain has TRBV6-1 and TRBJ2-2; no clear D gene. The sample taken for sequencing was thymocytes. This receptor was identified in a boy under two years old with a congenital heart defect. The chain's CDR3 is CASSDFGDTGELFF. In nucleotides, the CDR3 is TGTGCCAGCAGTGACTTCGGAGACACCGGGGAGCTGTTTTTT.